This T cell receptor (beta chain) was recovered during a study of blood T cells in healthy people across ages. The use of a sample-barcoded 5' primer and a J-beta primer mix characterized a second PCR of about 7 to 12 cycles. TCRdb processed the 5' RACE reads anew with MiXCR; each CDR3 protein has one entry. This sample has hundreds of thousands of distinct CDR3 sequences, with about 50% found just once. On this clonotype itself: The antigen is undetermined. A much larger clone differs by one base, so this may be a read error.

Overall study results and limits: With unsorted PBMCs, a conclusive comparison of naive versus antigen-experienced cells was not possible.

This CDR3 spans 12 amino acids. CDR1 is MNHNS, CDR2 SASEGT, per germline. Unmatched junction bases numbered 8, after V lost 4 bases and J lost 14 bases. Input material: blood. The sequence was collected from a woman older than 75 in good health. The rearrangement uses TRBV6-1 and TRBJ2-1; 7 nucleotides line up with TRBD1. This CDR3 is CASSATDGQEFF. The CDR3 nucleotides read TGTGCCAGCAGTGCTACCGACGGACAGGAGTTCTTC.